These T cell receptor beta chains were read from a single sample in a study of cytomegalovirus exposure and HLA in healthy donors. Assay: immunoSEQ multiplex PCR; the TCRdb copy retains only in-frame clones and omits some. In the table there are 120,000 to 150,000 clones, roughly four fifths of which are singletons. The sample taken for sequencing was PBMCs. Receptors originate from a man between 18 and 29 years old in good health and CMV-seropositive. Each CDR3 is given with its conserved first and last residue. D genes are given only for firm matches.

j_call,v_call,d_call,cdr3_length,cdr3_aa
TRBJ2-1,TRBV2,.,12,CASSAIGGEQFF
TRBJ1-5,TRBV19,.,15,CASSIGDYSNQPQHF
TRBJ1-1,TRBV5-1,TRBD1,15,CASSLGTGKNTEAFF
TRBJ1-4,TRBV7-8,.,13,CASSLAGHEKLFF
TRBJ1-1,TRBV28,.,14,CASSLGAVGTEAFF
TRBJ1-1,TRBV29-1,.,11,CSVGRGTEAFF
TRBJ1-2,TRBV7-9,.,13,CASRHTTNYGYTF
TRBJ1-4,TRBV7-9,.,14,CASRQGTANEKLFF
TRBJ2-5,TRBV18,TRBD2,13,CASSPGLGETQYF
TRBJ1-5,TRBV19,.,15,CASILTPAGNQPQHF
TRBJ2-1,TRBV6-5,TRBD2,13,CATGTSGSEEQFF
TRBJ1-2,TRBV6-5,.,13,CAGSLPGSGGYTF
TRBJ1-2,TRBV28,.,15,CASSSPPGDPYGYTF
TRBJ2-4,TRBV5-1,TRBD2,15,CASSLAAGGENIQYF